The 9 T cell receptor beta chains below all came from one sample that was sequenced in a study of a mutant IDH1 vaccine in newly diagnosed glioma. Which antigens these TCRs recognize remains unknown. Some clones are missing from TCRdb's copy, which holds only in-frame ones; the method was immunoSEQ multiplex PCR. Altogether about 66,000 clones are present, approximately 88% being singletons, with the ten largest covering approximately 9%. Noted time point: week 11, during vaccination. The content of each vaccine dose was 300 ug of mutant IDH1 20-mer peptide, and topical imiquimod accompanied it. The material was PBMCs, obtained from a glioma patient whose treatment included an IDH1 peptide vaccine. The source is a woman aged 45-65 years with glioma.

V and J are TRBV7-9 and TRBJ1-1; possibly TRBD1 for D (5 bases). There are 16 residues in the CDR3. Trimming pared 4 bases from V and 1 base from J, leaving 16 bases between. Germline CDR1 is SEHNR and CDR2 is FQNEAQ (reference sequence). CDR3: CASSSPEGFSNTEAFF. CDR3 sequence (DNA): TGTGCCAGCAGCTCCCCCGAGGGGTTTTCGAACACTGAAGCTTTCTTT.

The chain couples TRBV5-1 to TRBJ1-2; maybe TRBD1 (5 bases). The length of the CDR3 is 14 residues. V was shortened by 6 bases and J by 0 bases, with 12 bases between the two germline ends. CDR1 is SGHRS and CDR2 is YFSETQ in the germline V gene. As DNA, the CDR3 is TGCGCCAGCAACCCGACAGAATCTAACTATGGCTACACCTTC. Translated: CASNPTESNYGYTF.

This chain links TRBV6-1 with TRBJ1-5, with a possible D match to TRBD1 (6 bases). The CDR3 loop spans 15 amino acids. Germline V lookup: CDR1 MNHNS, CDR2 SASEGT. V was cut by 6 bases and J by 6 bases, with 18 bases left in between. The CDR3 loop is CASSPEGGRGQPQHF. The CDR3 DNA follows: TGTGCCAGCAGCCCGGAGGGGGGAAGGGGTCAGCCCCAGCATTTT.

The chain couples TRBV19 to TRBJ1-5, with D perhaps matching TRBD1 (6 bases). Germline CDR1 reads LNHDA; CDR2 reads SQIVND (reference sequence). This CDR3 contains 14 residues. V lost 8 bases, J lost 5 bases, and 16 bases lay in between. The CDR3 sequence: CASVSRQADQPQHF. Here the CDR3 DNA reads TGTGCCAGTGTATCTAGACAGGCCGATCAGCCCCAGCATTTT.

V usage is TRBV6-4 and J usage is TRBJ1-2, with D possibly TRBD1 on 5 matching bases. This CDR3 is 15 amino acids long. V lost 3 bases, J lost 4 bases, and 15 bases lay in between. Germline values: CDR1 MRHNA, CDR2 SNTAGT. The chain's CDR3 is CASSETQGFGYGYTF. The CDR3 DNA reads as TGTGCCAGCAGTGAGACCCAGGGTTTTGGCTATGGCTACACCTTC.

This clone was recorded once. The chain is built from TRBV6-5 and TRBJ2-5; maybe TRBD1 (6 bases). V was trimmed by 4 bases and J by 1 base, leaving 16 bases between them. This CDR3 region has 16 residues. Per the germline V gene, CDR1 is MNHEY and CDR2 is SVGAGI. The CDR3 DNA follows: TGTGCCAGCAGTTCAAGCCGGGACACTTCCCAAGAGACCCAGTACTTC. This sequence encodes CASSSSRDTSQETQYF.

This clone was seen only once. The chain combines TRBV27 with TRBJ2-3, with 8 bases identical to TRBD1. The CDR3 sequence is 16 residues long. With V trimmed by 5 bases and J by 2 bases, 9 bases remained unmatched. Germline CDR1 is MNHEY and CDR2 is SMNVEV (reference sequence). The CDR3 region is CASSHRTGSTTDTQYF. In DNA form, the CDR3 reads TGTGCCAGCAGTCACCGGACAGGGTCGACCACAGATACGCAGTATTTT.

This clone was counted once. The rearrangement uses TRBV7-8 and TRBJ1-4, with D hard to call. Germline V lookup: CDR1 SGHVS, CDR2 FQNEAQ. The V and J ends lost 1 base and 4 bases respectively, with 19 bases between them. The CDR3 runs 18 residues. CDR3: CASSLVGAGVRINEKLFF. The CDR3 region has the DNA TGTGCCAGCAGCTTAGTTGGCGCGGGTGTGAGGATTAATGAAAAACTGTTTTTT.

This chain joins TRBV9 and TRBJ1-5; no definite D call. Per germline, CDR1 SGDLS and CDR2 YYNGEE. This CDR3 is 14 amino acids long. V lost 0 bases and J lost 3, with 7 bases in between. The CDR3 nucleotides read TGTGCCAGCAGCGTAGGACCGAACAATCAGCCCCAGCATTTT. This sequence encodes CASSVGPNNQPQHF.